The following is a T cell receptor (beta chain) sequence with its context. The antigen this receptor binds is unknown. Per-nucleotide qualities are absent, and no much larger clonotype sits a single base away. At one collaborating source in Seattle, patients were enrolled during active infection and were followed longitudinally through the course of disease. Each collaborating institution followed its own protocols to collect whole blood in K2EDTA tubes. For TCRbeta analysis, collaborators shipped samples in one of three forms: frozen whole blood, isolated PBMCs, or DNA extracted from either of those sample types. TCRbeta CDR3 regions were amplified from genomic DNA using the immunoSEQ Assay, a bias-controlled multiplex PCR. In the original analysis: The number of nucleated cells in each sample was estimated by amplification of reference gene primers within the assay. To quantify the absolute abundance of each unique TCRbeta CDR3 rearrangement, sequence reads were collapsed and filtered. For each sample, productive Simpson clonality was calculated by taking the square root of Simpson's diversity index across productive rearrangements. The clones in this table, taken by TCRdb from immuneACCESS, are in-frame only. Not every clone is retained; where verified, under half of the shortfall comes from an unresolved V gene, and the cause of the rest is unknown. D and trimming come from the DNA, and the V and J calls and clone size come from that table. Within this sample are roughly 390,000 clones, with around 87% of them counted one time only. The top ten clonotypes cover about 10% of the sample.

Trimming removed 4 bases from V and 9 bases from J; the gene matches leave 13 bases unexplained. From a lookup of the germline V gene (reference sequence), CDR1 and CDR2 are LNHNV and YYDKDF. The CDR3 covers 15 residues, taking in both the cysteine and the phenylalanine. Solely the CDR3 DNA is kept, with 45 bases framed from the first base. The sample comes from a study of blood T cell repertoires in COVID-19 (dated by TCRdb to 2020 to 2022). With regard to the full study: Collaborator samples came from the United States, Italy and Spain and covered acute and convalescent phases of COVID-19. Subjects who had been exposed to COVID-19, were actively infected with it, or had recovered from it provided the deeply sampled blood TCRbeta repertoires that made up the dataset. Sample metadata almost always included a de-identified subject ID, COVID-19 status, age in years and sex. Where available, HLA class I and class II types were taken from metadata supplied by the sample provider and were not determined by assay-based typing. The prospective study material was composed of cDNA or gDNA derived from T cells, B-cell-depleted T cells, or PBMCs. Samples came from the ongoing ImmuneRACE study (first 160 participants) plus 1,254 subjects from 6 global collaborators. The repertoires were made available in a free public database intended to serve as a resource for research on the immune response to SARS-CoV-2. Results and caveats for the whole study, not just this receptor: The amount of clinical and demographic metadata varied by source and participant and was provided uncurated.

This TCR was sampled from a woman aged 25-40 years with COVID-19, enrolled during active disease. The rearranged segments are TRBV15 and TRBJ1-2, with 8 bases in between that match TRBD1. The sequenced material came from peripheral blood. The nucleotides are TGTGCCACCAGCACTTTAACCGGGACAGGCGCGAGCTACACCTTC. Translation gives CATSTLTGTGASYTF.